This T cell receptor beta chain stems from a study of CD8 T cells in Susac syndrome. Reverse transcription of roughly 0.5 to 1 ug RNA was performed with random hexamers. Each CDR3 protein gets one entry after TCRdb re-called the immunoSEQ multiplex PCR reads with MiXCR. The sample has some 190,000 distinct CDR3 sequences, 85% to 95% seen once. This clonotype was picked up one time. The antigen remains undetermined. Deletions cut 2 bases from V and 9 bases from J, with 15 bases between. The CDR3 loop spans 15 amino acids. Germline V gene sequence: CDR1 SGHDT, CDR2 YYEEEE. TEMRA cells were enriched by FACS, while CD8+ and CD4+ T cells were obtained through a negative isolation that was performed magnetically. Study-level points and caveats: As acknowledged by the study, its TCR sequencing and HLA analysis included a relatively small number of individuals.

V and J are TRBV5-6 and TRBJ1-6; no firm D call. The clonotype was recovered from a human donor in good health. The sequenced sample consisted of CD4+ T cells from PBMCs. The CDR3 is CASSFMHGAGSPLHF. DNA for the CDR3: TGTGCCAGCAGCTTTATGCACGGAGCCGGTTCACCCCTCCACTTT.